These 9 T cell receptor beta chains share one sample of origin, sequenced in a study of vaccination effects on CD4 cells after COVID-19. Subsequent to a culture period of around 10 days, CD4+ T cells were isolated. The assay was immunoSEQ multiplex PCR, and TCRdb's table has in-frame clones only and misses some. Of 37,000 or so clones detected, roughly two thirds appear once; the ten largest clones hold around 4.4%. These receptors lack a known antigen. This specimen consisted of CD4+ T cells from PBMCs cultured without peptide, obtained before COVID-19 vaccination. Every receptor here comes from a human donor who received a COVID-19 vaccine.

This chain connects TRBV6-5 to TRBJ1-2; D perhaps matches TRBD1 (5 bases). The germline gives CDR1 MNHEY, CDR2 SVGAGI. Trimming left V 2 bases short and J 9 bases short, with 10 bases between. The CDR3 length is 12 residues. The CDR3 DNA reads TGTGCCAGCAGTTACGGTAGGGGTAGCTACACCTTC. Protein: CASSYGRGSYTF.

The CDR3 here is CASSIGLHPTDEQYF. The DNA of the CDR3 is TGTGCCAGTAGTATAGGTCTCCACCCGACGGACGAGCAGTACTTC. The V and J genes are TRBV19 and TRBJ2-7; D is unclear. Germline V gives CDR1 LNHDA, CDR2 SQIVND (reference sequence). This CDR3 is built from 15 residues. Deletions cut 1 base from V and 5 bases from J, with 15 bases between.

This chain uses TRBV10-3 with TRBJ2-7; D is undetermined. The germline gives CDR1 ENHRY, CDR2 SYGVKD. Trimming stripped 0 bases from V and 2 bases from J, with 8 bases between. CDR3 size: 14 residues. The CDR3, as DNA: TGTGCCATCAGTGAGTCCGAAGAAGCCTACGAGCAGTACTTC. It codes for CAISESEEAYEQYF.

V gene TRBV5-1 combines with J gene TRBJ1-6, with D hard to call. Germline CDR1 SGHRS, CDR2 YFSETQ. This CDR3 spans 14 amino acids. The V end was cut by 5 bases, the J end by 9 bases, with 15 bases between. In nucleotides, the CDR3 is TGCGCCAGCAGACCGGAGGGATTCTCTTCACCCCTCCACTTT. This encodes CASRPEGFSSPLHF.

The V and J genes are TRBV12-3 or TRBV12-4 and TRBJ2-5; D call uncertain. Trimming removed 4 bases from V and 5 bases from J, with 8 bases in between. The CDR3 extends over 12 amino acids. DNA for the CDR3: TGTGCCAGCAGTTCTCCCCCCGAGACCCAGTACTTC. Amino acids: CASSSPPETQYF.

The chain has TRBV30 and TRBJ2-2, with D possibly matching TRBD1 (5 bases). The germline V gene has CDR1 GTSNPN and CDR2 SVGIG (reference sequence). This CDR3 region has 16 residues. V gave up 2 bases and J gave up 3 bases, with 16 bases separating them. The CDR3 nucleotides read TGTGCCTGGAGTCTGGTAAGGGGCGCGGACACCGGGGAGCTGTTTTTT. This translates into CAWSLVRGADTGELFF.

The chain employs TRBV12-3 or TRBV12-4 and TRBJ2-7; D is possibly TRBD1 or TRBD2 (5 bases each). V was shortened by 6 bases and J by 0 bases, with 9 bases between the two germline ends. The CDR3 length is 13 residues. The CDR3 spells CASSLGPSYEQYF. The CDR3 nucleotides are TGTGCCAGCAGCCTGGGACCCTCCTACGAGCAGTACTTC.

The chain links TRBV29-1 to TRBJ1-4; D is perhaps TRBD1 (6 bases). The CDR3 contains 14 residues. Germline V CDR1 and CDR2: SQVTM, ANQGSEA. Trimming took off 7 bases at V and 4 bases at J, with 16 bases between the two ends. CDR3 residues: CSGMTGEFNEKLFF. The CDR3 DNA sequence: TGCAGCGGGATGACAGGCGAATTTAATGAAAAACTGTTTTTT.

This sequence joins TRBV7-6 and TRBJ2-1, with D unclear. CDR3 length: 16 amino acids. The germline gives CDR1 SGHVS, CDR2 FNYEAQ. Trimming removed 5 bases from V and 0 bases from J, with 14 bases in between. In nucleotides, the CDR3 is TGTGCCAGCAGCGACCTGCCCGTCAGCTCCTACAATGAGCAGTTCTTC. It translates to CASSDLPVSSYNEQFF.